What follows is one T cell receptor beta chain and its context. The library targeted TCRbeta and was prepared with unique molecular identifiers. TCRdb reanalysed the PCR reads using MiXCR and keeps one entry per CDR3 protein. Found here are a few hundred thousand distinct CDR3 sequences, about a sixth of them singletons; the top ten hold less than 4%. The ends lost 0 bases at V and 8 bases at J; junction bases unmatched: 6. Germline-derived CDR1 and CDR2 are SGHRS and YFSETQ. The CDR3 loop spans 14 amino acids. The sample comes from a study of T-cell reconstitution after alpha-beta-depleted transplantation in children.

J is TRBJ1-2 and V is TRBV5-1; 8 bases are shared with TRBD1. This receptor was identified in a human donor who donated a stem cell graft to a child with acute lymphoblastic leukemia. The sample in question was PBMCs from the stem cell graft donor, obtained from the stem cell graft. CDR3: CASSLAQGAYGYTF. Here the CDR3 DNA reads TGCGCCAGCAGCTTGGCTCAGGGGGCATACGGCTACACCTTC.